This TCR beta chain was recorded in a study of T-cell memory formation after mild COVID-19. Study details: In these data, TCR clusters were largely donor specific.

Broader study findings: Contracting CD4+ clones lay largely in CM and EM, with CD8+ ones residing in EMRA. Clones shrinking from day 15 to 85 showed even CD4/CD8 mixes; later expanders tilted CD4+.

TCRdb used MiXCR to reprocess the 5' RACE reads, holding one entry per CDR3 protein. The table has about 350,000 distinct CDR3 sequences, roughly 13% seen once. This CDR3 has 16 amino acids. Trimming removed 5 bases from V and 2 bases from J; junction bases left unmatched: 8. Only a few counts were recorded for this clonotype. As yet, its antigen is unknown. This TCR was recovered from a man younger than 30 who had mild COVID-19 (a few samples of this study predate the infection). Cell type and time point are not known. This chain links TRBV12-3 or TRBV12-4 with TRBJ1-2, with 10 nucleotides matching TRBD1. Sequenced sample: PBMCs or a T cell subset sorted from them (not recorded which). The CDR3 DNA follows: TGTGCCAGCAGTCCCCGGGACAGGGGCCGAAACTATGGCTACACCTTC. Translated, it gives CASSPRDRGRNYGYTF.